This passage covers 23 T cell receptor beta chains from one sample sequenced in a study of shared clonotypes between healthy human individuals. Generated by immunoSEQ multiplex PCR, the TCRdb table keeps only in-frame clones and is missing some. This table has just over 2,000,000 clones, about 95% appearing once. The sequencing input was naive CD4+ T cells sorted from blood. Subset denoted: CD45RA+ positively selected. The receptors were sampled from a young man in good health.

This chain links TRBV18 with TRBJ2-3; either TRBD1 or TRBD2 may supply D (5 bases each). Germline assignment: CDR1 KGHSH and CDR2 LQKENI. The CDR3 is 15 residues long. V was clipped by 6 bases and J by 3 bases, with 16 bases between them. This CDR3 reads CASSKPGPGTDTQYF. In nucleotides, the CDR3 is TGTGCCAGCTCCAAACCAGGGCCGGGAACAGATACGCAGTATTTT.

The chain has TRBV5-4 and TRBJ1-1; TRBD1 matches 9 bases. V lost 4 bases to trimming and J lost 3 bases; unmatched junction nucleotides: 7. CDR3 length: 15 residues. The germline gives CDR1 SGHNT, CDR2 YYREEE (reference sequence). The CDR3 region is CASSAGTGWDTEAFF. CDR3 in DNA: TGTGCCAGCAGCGCCGGGACAGGGTGGGACACTGAAGCTTTCTTT.

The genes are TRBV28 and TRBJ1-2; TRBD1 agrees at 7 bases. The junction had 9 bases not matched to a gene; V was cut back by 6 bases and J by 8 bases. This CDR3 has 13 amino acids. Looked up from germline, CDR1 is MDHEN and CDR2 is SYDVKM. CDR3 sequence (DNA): TGTGCCAGCAGAGGGGACAGTTCGGAAGGCTACACCTTC. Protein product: CASRGDSSEGYTF.

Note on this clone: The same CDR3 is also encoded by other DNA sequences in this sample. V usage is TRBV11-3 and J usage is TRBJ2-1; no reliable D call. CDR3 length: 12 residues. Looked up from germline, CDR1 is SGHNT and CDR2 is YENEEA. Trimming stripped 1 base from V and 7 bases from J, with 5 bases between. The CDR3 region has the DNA TGTGCCAGCAGCTTAGGGCCAAATGAGCAGTTCTTC. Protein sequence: CASSLGPNEQFF. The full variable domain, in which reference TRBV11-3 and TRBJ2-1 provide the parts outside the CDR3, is EAGVVQSPRYKIIEKKQPVAFWCNPISGHNTLYWYLQNLGQGPELLIRYENEEAVDDSQLPKDRFSAERLKGVDSTLKIQPAELGDSAVYLCASSLGPNEQFFGPGTRLTVL.

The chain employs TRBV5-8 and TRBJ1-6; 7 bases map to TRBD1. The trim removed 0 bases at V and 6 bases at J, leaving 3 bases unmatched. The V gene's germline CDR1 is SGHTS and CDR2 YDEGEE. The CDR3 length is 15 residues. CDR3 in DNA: TGTGCCAGCAGCTTGGCGGGGACAGTTAATTCACCCCTCCACTTT. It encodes CASSLAGTVNSPLHF.

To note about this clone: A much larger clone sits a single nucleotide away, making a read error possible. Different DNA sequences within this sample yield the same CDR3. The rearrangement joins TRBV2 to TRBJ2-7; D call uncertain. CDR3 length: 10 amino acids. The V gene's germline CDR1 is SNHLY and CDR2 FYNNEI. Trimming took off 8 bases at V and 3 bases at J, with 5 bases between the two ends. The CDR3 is CASAVYEQYF. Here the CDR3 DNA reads TGTGCCAGCGCCGTCTACGAGCAGTACTTC.

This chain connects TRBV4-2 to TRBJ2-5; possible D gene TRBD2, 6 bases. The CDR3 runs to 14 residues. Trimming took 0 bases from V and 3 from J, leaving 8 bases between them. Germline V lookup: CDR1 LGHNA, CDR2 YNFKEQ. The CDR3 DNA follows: TGTGCCAGCAGCCAAGAGGCTAGCGAAGAGACCCAGTACTTC. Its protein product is CASSQEASEETQYF.

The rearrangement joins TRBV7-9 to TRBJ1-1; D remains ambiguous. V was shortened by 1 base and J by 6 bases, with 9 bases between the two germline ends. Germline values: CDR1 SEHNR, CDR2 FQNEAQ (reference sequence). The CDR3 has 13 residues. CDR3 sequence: CASSLEAGAEAFF. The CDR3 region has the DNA TGTGCCAGCAGCTTAGAGGCTGGGGCTGAAGCTTTCTTT.

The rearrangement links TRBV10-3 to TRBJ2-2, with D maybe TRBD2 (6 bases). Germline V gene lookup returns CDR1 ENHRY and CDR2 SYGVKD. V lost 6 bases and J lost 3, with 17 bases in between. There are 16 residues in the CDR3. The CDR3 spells CAISSPRRGDTGELFF. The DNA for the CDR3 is TGTGCCATCAGCTCTCCCCGCCGCGGGGACACCGGGGAGCTGTTTTTT.

In DNA, the CDR3 is TGCGCCAGCAGTCCGGAGAGTTTCTCCTATAATTCACCCCTCCACTTT. It codes for CASSPESFSYNSPLHF. The V gene is TRBV5-1, the J gene TRBJ1-6; D uncertain. Trimming removed 5 bases from V and 0 bases from J, with 12 bases in between. This CDR3 has 16 residues. Germline V gene lookup returns CDR1 SGHRS and CDR2 YFSETQ.

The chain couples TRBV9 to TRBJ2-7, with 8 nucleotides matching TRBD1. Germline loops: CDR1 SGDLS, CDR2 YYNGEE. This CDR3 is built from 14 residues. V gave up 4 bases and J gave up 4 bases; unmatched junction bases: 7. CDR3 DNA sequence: TGTGCCAGCAGCTCCGGACAGGGTTGGTACGAGCAGTACTTC. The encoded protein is CASSSGQGWYEQYF.

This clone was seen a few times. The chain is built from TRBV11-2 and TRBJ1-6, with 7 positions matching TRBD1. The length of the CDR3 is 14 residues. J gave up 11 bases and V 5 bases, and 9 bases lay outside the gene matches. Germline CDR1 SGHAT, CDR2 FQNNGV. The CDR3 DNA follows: TGTGCCAGCAGCACTCGACAGGGTCTGACACCCCTCCACTTT. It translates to CASSTRQGLTPLHF.

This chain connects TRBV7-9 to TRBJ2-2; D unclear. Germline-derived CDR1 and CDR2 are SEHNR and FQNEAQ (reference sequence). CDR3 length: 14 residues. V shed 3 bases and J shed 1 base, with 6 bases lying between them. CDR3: CASSFLMNTGELFF. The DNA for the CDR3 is TGTGCCAGCAGCTTTCTTATGAACACCGGGGAGCTGTTTTTT. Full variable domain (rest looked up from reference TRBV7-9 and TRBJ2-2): DTGVSQNPRHKITKRGQNVTFRCDPISEHNRLYWYRQTLGQGPEFLTYFQNEAQLEKSRLLSDRFSAERPKGSFSTLEIQRTEQGDSAMYLCASSFLMNTGELFFGEGSRLTVL.

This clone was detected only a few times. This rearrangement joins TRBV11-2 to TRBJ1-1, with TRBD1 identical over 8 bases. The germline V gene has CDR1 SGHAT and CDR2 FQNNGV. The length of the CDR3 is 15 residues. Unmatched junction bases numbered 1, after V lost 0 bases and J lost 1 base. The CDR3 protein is CASSLEGTGNTEAFF. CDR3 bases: TGTGCCAGCAGCTTAGAAGGGACAGGGAACACTGAAGCTTTCTTT.

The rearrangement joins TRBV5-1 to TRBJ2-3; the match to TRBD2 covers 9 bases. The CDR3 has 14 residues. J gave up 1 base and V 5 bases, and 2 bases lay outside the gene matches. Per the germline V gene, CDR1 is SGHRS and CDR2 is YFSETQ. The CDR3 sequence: CASRWTSGTDTQYF. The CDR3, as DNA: TGCGCCAGCAGGTGGACTAGCGGCACAGATACGCAGTATTTT.

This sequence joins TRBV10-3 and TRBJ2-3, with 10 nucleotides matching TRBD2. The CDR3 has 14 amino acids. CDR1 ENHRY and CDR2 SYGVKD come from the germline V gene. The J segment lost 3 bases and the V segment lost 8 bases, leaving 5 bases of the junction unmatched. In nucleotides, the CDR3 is TGTGCCATCTCCGGGACTAGCGCGACAGATACGCAGTATTTT. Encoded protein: CAISGTSATDTQYF.

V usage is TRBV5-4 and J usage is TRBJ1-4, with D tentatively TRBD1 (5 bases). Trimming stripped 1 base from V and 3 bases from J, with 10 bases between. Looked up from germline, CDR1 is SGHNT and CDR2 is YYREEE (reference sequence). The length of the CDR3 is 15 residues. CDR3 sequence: CASSLIGEANEKLFF. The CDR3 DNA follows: TGTGCCAGCAGCTTGATAGGGGAGGCTAATGAAAAACTGTTTTTT.

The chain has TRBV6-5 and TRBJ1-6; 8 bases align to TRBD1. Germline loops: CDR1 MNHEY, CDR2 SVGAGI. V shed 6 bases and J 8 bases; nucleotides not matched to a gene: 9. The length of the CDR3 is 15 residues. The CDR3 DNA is TGTGCCAGCAGGTACCCGACAGGGGATGATTCACCCCTCCACTTT. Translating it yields CASRYPTGDDSPLHF.

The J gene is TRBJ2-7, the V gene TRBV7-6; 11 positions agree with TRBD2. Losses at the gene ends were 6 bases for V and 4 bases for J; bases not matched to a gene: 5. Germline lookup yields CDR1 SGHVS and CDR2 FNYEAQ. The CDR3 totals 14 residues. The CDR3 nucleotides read TGTGCCAGCAGTCGTAGCGGGAGGGTTTACGAGCAGTACTTC. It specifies CASSRSGRVYEQYF.

This CDR3 reads CASSLIMGGSSTDTQYF. The CDR3 region has the DNA TGTGCCAGCAGCCTTATTATGGGCGGATCTAGCACAGATACGCAGTATTTT. This chain joins TRBV7-2 and TRBJ2-3; D unresolved. Germline V CDR1 and CDR2: SGHTA, FQGNSA. The CDR3 covers 17 residues. V shed 5 bases and J shed 0 bases, with 18 bases lying between them. The full variable domain, in which reference TRBV7-2 and TRBJ2-3 provide the parts outside the CDR3, is GAGVSQSPSNKVTEKGKDVELRCDPISGHTALYWYRQSLGQGLEFLIYFQGNSAPDKSGLPSDRFSAERTGGSVSTLTIQRTQQEDSAVYLCASSLIMGGSSTDTQYFGPGTRLTVL.

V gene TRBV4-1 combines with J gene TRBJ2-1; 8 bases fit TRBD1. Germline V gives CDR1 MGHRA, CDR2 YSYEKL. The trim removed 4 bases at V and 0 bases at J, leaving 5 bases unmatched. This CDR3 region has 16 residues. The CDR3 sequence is CASSRTGTGSYNEQFF. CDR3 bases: TGCGCCAGCAGCCGCACCGGGACAGGCTCCTACAATGAGCAGTTCTTC.

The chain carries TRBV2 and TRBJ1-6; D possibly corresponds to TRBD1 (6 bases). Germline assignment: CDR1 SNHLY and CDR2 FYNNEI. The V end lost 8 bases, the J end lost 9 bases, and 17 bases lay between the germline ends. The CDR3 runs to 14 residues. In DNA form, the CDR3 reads TGTGCCAGCTCATCCGTACAGGGCTTTTCACCCCTCCACTTT. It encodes CASSSVQGFSPLHF.

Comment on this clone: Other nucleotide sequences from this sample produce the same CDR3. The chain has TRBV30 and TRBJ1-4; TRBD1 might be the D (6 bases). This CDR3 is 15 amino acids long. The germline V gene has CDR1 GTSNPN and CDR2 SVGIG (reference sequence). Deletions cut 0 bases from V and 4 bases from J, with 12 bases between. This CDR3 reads CAWSVRGGINEKLFF. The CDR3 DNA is TGTGCCTGGAGTGTACGAGGGGGAATTAATGAAAAACTGTTTTTT.